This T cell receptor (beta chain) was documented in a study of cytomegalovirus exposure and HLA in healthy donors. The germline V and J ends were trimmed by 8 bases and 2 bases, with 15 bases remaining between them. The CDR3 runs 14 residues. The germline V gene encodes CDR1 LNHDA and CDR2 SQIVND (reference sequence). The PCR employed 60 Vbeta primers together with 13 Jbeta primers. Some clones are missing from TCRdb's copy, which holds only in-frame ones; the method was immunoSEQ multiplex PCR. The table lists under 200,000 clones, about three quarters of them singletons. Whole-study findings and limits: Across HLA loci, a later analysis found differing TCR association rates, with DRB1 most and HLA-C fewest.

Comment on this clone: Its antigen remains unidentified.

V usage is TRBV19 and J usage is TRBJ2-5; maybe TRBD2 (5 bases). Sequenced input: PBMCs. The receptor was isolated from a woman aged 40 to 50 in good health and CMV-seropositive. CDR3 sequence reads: CASRSSGGQETQYF. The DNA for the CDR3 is TGTGCCAGTCGGTCATCGGGCGGGCAAGAGACCCAGTACTTC.